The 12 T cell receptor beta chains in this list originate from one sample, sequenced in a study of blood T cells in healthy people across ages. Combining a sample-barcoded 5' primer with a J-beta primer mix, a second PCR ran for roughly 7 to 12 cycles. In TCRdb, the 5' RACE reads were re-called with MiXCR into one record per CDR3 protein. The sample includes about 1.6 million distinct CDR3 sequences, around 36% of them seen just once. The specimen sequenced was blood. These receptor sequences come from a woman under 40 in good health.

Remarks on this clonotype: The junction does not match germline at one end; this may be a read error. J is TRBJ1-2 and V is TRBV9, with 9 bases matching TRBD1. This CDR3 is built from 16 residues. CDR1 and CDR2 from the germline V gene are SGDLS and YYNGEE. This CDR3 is CASSVNPGQGSYGYTF. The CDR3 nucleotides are TGTGCCAGTAGCGTCAATCCGGGACAGGGCTCCTATGGCTACACCTTC.

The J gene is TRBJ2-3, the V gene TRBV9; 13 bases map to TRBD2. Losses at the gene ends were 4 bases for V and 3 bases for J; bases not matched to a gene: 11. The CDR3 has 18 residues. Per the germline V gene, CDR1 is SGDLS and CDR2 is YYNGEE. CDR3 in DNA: TGTGCCAGCAGCCCTGGGACTAGCGGGGTGCCAGAGACAGATACGCAGTATTTT. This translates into CASSPGTSGVPETDTQYF. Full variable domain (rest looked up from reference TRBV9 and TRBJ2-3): DSGVTQTPKHLITATGQRVTLRCSPRSGDLSVYWYQQSLDQGLQFLIQYYNGEERAKGNILERFSAQQFPDLHSELNLSSLELGDSALYFCASSPGTSGVPETDTQYFGPGTRLTVL.

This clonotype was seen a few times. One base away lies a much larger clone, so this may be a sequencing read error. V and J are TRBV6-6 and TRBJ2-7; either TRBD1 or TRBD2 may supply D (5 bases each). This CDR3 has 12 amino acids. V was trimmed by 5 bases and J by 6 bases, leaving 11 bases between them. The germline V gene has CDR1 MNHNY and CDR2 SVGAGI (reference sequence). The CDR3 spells CASSMRGGEQYF. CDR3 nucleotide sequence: TGTGCCAGCAGTATGAGGGGCGGCGAGCAGTACTTC.

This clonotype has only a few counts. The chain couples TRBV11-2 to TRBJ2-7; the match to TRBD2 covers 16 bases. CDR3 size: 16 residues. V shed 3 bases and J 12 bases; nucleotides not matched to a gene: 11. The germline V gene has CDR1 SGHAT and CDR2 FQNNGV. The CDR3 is CASSLESGTSGRERYF. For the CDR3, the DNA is TGTGCCAGCAGCTTGGAGTCCGGGACTAGCGGGAGGGAAAGGTACTTC.

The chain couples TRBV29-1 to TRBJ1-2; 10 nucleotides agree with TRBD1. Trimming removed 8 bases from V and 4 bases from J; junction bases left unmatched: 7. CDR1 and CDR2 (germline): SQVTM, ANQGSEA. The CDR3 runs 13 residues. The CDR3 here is CSTGTGAGYGYTF. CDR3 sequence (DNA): TGCAGCACCGGGACAGGGGCGGGCTATGGCTACACCTTC.

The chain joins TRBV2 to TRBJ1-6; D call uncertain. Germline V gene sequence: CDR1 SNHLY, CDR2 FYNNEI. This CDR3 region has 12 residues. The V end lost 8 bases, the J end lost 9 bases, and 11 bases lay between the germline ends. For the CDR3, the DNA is TGTGCCAGCGGACGGATGGGTTCACCCCTCCACTTT. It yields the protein CASGRMGSPLHF. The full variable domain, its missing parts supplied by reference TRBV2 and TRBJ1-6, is EPEVTQTPSHQVTQMGQEVILRCVPISNHLYFYWYRQILGQKVEFLVSFYNNEISEKSEIFDDQFSVERPDGSNFTLKIRSTKLEDSAMYFCASGRMGSPLHFGNGTRLTVT.

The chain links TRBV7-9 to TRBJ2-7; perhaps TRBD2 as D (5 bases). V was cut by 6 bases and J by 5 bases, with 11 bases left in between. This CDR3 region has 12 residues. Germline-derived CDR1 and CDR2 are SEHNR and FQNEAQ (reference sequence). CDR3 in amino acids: CASRASFDEQYF. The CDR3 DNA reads TGTGCCAGCAGGGCTAGCTTCGACGAGCAGTACTTC.

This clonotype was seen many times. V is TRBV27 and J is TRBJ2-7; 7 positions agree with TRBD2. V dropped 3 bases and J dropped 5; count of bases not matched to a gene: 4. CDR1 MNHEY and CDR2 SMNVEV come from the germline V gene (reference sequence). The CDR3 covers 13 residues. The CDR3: CASSFGGRNEQYF. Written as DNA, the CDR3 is TGTGCCAGCAGTTTCGGGGGGAGGAACGAGCAGTACTTC.

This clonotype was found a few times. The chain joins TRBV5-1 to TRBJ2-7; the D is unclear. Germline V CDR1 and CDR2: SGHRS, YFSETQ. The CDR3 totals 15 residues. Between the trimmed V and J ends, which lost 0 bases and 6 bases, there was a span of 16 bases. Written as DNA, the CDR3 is TGCGCCAGCAGCTTGGATCCCGGTTTTCCACTCGAGCAGTACTTC. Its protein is CASSLDPGFPLEQYF.

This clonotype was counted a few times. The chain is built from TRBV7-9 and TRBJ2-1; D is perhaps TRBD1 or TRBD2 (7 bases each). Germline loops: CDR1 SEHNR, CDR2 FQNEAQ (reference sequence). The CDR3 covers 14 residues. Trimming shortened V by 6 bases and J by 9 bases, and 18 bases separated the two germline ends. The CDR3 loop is CASRTTGAGAEQFF. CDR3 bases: TGTGCCAGCAGAACCACAGGGGCGGGGGCTGAGCAGTTCTTC.

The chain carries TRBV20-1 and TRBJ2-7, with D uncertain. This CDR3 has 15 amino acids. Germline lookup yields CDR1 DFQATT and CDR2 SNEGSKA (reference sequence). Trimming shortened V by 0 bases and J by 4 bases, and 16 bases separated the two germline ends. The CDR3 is CSARDPTISPYEQYF. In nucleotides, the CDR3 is TGCAGTGCTAGAGATCCCACTATTTCCCCGTACGAGCAGTACTTC.

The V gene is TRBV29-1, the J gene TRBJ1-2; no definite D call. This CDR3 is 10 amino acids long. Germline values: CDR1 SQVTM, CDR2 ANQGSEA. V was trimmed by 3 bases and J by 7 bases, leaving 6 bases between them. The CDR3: CSVDGSGYTF. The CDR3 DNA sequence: TGCAGCGTTGATGGGTCTGGCTACACCTTC.